This TCR beta chain was recovered during a study of blood T cell repertoires in COVID-19 (dated by TCRdb to about 2020). About the investigation overall: Samples covering the acute and convalescent phases of COVID-19 were provided by collaborators in the United States, Italy and Spain. The repertoires were released in a freely available public database intended as a resource for research on the immune response to SARS-CoV-2. Samples were obtained from the ongoing ImmuneRACE study (first 160 participants) and from 1,254 subjects provided by 6 global collaborators. HLA class I and class II types, where available, came from metadata supplied by the sample provider rather than from assay-based typing. A de-identified subject ID, COVID-19 status, age in years and sex were almost always included in the sample metadata. The prospective study material was composed of cDNA or gDNA derived from T cells, B-cell-depleted T cells, or PBMCs. Deeply sampled blood TCRbeta repertoires from subjects exposed to, actively infected with, or recovered from COVID-19 were included in the dataset.

Note on this clone: Which antigen it targets is not known. Base qualities are not provided; no much larger clone lies one nucleotide away.

In Seattle, one collaborating source enrolled patients while the infection was active and tracked those patients longitudinally over the course of disease. The collaborating institutions used their own protocols to collect whole blood in K2EDTA tubes. For TCRbeta analysis, collaborators shipped samples in one of three forms: frozen whole blood, isolated PBMCs, or DNA extracted from either of those sample types. The germline ends are 9 bases apart after V is trimmed by 0 bases and J by 1 base. There are 15 amino acids in the CDR3, from cysteine to phenylalanine inclusive. The read is trimmed to its CDR3 DNA, 45 bases read in frame from base 1. The germline V gene yields SGHRS for CDR1 and YFSETQ for CDR2. General conclusions and limits of the study: Clinical and demographic metadata were provided uncurated, with the amount varying by source and participant.

TCRbeta CDR3 regions were amplified from genomic DNA by means of the immunoSEQ Assay, a bias-controlled multiplex PCR. The study's own analysis went as follows. The number of nucleated cells in each sample was estimated from the amplification of reference gene primers within the assay. To quantify the absolute abundance of each unique TCRbeta CDR3 rearrangement, sequence reads were collapsed and filtered. For each sample, productive Simpson clonality was calculated as the square root of Simpson's diversity index across productive rearrangements. TCRdb provides this immuneACCESS table in a form limited to in-frame rearrangements. Some clones are lacking; in checked studies, under half of them reflect an unresolved V gene, and why the rest are absent is not known. For V, J and clone size, that table is used; D and trimming come from the DNA. The sample has under 250,000 clones on record, approximately 91% of them singletons. Clones ranked in the top ten supply more than 0.8% of the sample.

The V gene is TRBV5-1 and the J gene is TRBJ2-3, with no reliable assignment of the D segment. Sequencing was carried out using peripheral blood. The receptor's source is a man aged 25 to 40 with COVID-19, enrolled during active disease. The CDR3 corresponds to CASSLAEFGTDTQYF. The nucleotide sequence reads as follows: TGCGCCAGCAGCTTGGCCGAGTTCGGCACAGATACGCAGTATTTT.